Each of the 28 T cell receptor beta chains below was sequenced from the same sample in a study of T-cell reconstitution after alpha-beta-depleted transplantation in children. Unique molecular identifiers were built into the TCRbeta library. TCRdb ran MiXCR on the PCR reads and lists one entry per CDR3 protein. The repertoire includes under 450,000 distinct CDR3 sequences, about 14% of them detected once, and about 4.5% sits in the top ten. The sample consisted of PBMCs, taken from the stem cell graft. The receptors derive from a human donor who donated a stem cell graft to a child with Fanconi anemia.

This clonotype was observed at least ten times. The CDR3 DNA sequence: TGTGCCAGCAAGATAACAGGGGACAATGAGCAGTTCTTC. This gives the protein CASKITGDNEQFF. The chain employs TRBV12-3 or TRBV12-4 and TRBJ2-1, with TRBD1 matching 7 bases. V gave up 7 bases and J gave up 5 bases; unmatched junction bases: 5. CDR3 size: 13 residues.

This clonotype has more than one count but fewer than ten. The chain recombines TRBV4-3 with TRBJ2-2; no definite D call. V lost 0 bases and J 4 bases, leaving 6 bases between the germline ends. Germline V gene data show CDR1 as LGHNA and CDR2 as YSLEER. There are 14 residues in the CDR3. In DNA, the CDR3 is TGCGCCAGCAGCCAAGATTACCGCACCGGGGAGCTGTTTTTT. Translated: CASSQDYRTGELFF.

The rearrangement uses TRBV5-1 and TRBJ2-5, with 9 nucleotides matching TRBD2. V lost 5 bases and J lost 2; bases outside the gene matches: 7. This CDR3 comprises 15 residues. Germline V gene sequence: CDR1 SGHRS, CDR2 YFSETQ. The CDR3: CASRTLAGTQETQYF. CDR3 sequence (DNA): TGCGCCAGCAGGACCCTAGCGGGGACACAAGAGACCCAGTACTTC.

A remark on this clonotype: Germline and junction disagree at one end, which may indicate a read error. The genes are TRBV5-1 and TRBJ2-7; TRBD1 aligns across 7 bases. There are 14 residues in the CDR3. Germline V gene data show CDR1 as SGHRS and CDR2 as YFSETQ. The CDR3 DNA reads TGCGCCAGCAGCCCCGGACAGGTCTCCCACGAGCAGTACTTC. This translates into CASSPGQVSHEQYF.

This clonotype has a handful of counts. The J gene is TRBJ2-1, the V gene TRBV12-3 or TRBV12-4; weak D call: TRBD1 (6 bases). V was cut by 5 bases and J by 5 bases, with 10 bases left in between. The CDR3 is 13 amino acids. This CDR3 is CASSGQSNNEQFF. CDR3 DNA: TGTGCCAGCAGTGGACAGAGTAACAATGAGCAGTTCTTC.

This chain connects TRBV5-6 to TRBJ2-3; the D gene is possibly TRBD2 (7 bases). Germline lookup yields CDR1 SGHDT and CDR2 YYEEEE. V lost 2 bases and J 8 bases, leaving 12 bases between the germline ends. The CDR3 runs 13 residues. CDR3 protein: CASSFRGAGTQYF. The CDR3 nucleotides read TGTGCCAGCAGCTTCCGGGGGGCTGGTACGCAGTATTTT.

The chain employs TRBV5-1 and TRBJ2-3; D gene ambiguous. CDR1 and CDR2 from the germline V gene are SGHRS and YFSETQ. The CDR3 runs to 12 residues. V lost 1 base to trimming and J lost 4 bases, with 4 bases between them. The CDR3 nucleotides are TGCGCCAGCAGCTTGAAACCAGATACGCAGTATTTT. It encodes CASSLKPDTQYF.

The chain combines TRBV10-2 with TRBJ2-1, with TRBD2 as a possible D gene (5 bases). With 4 bases removed from V and 0 bases from J, the gap between germline ends came to 16 bases. The CDR3 runs 17 residues. The V gene's germline CDR1 is WSHSY and CDR2 SAAADI. The CDR3: CASSASGSWFSYNEQFF. The CDR3 DNA sequence: TGCGCCAGCAGTGCATCGGGGAGCTGGTTCTCCTACAATGAGCAGTTCTTC.

The table lists this clonotype with many counts. The chain links TRBV5-1 to TRBJ2-1; D is unresolved. V dropped 0 bases and J dropped 7 bases, with 8 bases sitting between them. The CDR3 totals 13 residues. In germline, CDR1 is SGHRS, CDR2 YFSETQ. The CDR3 region is CASSLVADNEQFF. CDR3 nucleotide sequence: TGCGCCAGCAGCTTGGTGGCGGATAATGAGCAGTTCTTC.

At least ten counts were recorded for this clonotype. This rearrangement joins TRBV20-1 to TRBJ1-2, with D hard to call. The CDR3 spans 12 residues. The germline gives CDR1 DFQATT, CDR2 SNEGSKA (reference sequence). V was cut by 0 bases and J by 3 bases, with 5 bases left in between. CDR3 sequence (DNA): TGCAGTGCTAGAGAGGCCGACTATGGCTACACCTTC. Protein: CSAREADYGYTF.

Written as DNA, the CDR3 is TGTGCCAGCTTCAAATGGGGGGACGCTTACAATGAGCAGTTCTTC. As protein: CASFKWGDAYNEQFF. The chain links TRBV6-1 to TRBJ2-1; TRBD2 is a possible D gene (6 bases). From germline, CDR1 is MNHNS and CDR2 SASEGT. The V gene lost 8 bases and the J gene lost 4 bases, with 18 bases spanning the gap. The CDR3 is 15 amino acids.

The chain couples TRBV18 to TRBJ1-1, with D tentatively TRBD1 (6 bases). The CDR3 is 14 residues long. The V end lost 3 bases, the J end lost 10 bases, and 18 bases lay between the germline ends. Germline V gene lookup returns CDR1 KGHSH and CDR2 LQKENI. The CDR3 DNA is TGTGCCAGCTCACCGCTGGGGGCTGGGGCGGGAGCTTTCTTT. Its translation is CASSPLGAGAGAFF.

This clonotype was counted between two and nine times. The rearrangement uses TRBV6-5 and TRBJ1-1, with 8 positions matching TRBD1. Looked up from germline, CDR1 is MNHEY and CDR2 is SVGAGI. This CDR3 spans 16 amino acids. The junction had 7 bases not matched to a gene; V was cut back by 2 bases and J by 2 bases. The CDR3 reads CASSYDRTGLNTEAFF. For the CDR3, the DNA is TGTGCCAGCAGTTACGACAGGACAGGGTTAAACACTGAAGCTTTCTTT.

This clonotype was observed at least ten times. One end of the junction fails to match germline, which may point to a read error. The chain recombines TRBV5-1 with TRBJ2-3; D is perhaps TRBD1 (5 bases). Germline V CDR1 and CDR2: SGHRS, YFSETQ. This CDR3 is built from 12 residues. The CDR3 nucleotides read TGTGCCAGCAGGGATTATACAGATACGCAGTATTTT. It specifies CASRDYTDTQYF.

The rearrangement joins TRBV18 to TRBJ2-7, with 7 bases lining up with TRBD1. Trimming took 6 bases from V and 13 from J; bases not matched to a gene: 9. Germline V gene data show CDR1 as KGHSH and CDR2 as LQKENI. This CDR3 contains 11 residues. This CDR3 reads CASSYGQEVYV. The CDR3 DNA reads as TGTGCCAGCTCTTACGGACAGGAAGTATACGTC.

This clonotype was seen at least ten times. The chain recombines TRBV5-1 with TRBJ2-2, with D perhaps given as TRBD1 or TRBD2 (5 bases each). This CDR3 has 16 residues. Trimming shortened V by 0 bases and J by 7 bases, and 16 bases separated the two germline ends. Germline-derived CDR1 and CDR2 are SGHRS and YFSETQ. CDR3 sequence: CASSLEEGRENGELFF. DNA of the CDR3: TGCGCCAGCAGCTTGGAAGAGGGGCGAGAGAACGGGGAGCTGTTTTTT.

This clonotype occurred a few times. V gene TRBV7-2 combines with J gene TRBJ1-2; D perhaps matches TRBD1 (5 bases). CDR3 length: 11 amino acids. Germline V gene lookup returns CDR1 SGHTA and CDR2 FQGNSA. Deletions cut 5 bases from V and 13 bases from J, with 14 bases between. CDR3 coding DNA: TGTGCCAGCAGCGCGGGACGGGGAGCCACCTTC. It codes for CASSAGRGATF. The full variable domain, its missing parts supplied by reference TRBV7-2 and TRBJ1-2, is GAGVSQSPSNKVTEKGKDVELRCDPISGHTALYWYRQSLGQGLEFLIYFQGNSAPDKSGLPSDRFSAERTGGSVSTLTIQRTQQEDSAVYLCASSAGRGATFGSGTRLTVV.

This clonotype has a handful of counts. V usage is TRBV2 and J usage is TRBJ2-3; D call uncertain. Trimming removed 7 bases at V and 6 bases at J, with 8 bases between. The CDR3 is 11 residues long. Germline CDR1 and CDR2: SNHLY and FYNNEI. The CDR3 loop reads CASKDPDTQYF. Here the CDR3 DNA reads TGTGCCAGCAAGGACCCGGATACGCAGTATTTT.

DNA for the CDR3: TGCGCCAGCAGCCAAACGAGGACAGGAGTCTATGGCTACACCTTC. Protein sequence: CASSQTRTGVYGYTF. The chain links TRBV4-1 to TRBJ1-2; 7 bases map to TRBD1. In germline, CDR1 is MGHRA, CDR2 YSYEKL. V lost 2 bases and J lost 4; bases outside the gene matches: 7. This CDR3 is built from 15 residues.

The V gene is TRBV5-6, the J gene TRBJ2-7, with 9 bases identical to TRBD1. The CDR3 covers 15 residues. Germline assignment: CDR1 SGHDT and CDR2 YYEEEE. V was clipped by 0 bases and J by 3 bases; unmatched bases: 4. CDR3 sequence reads: CASSLARTGVYEQYV. The CDR3 DNA sequence: TGTGCCAGCAGCTTGGCCCGGACAGGGGTCTACGAGCAGTACGTC.

This clonotype came up many times. This chain links TRBV5-1 with TRBJ2-5; unclear D gene. This CDR3 spans 14 amino acids. CDR1 SGHRS and CDR2 YFSETQ come from the germline V gene. V was pared by 3 bases and J by 4 bases, with 13 bases between. The CDR3: CASSWRGDGETQYF. The CDR3 DNA is TGCGCCAGCAGCTGGAGAGGAGATGGAGAGACCCAGTACTTC. Full variable domain (remainder filled in from reference TRBV5-1 and TRBJ2-5): KAGVTQTPRYLIKTRGQQVTLSCSPISGHRSVSWYQQTPGQGLQFLFEYFSETQRNKGNFPGRFSGRQFSNSRSEMNVSTLELGDSALYLCASSWRGDGETQYFGPGTRLLVL.

The CDR3 sequence is CASSQETSGGGNEQFF. As DNA, the CDR3 is TGTGCCAGCAGCCAAGAAACTAGCGGGGGAGGCAATGAGCAGTTCTTC. The chain recombines TRBV4-2 with TRBJ2-1; 11 bases map to TRBD2. The CDR3 spans 16 residues. The ends lost 0 bases at V and 6 bases at J; junction bases unmatched: 4. Germline CDR1 is LGHNA and CDR2 is YNFKEQ.

The table lists this clonotype with a few counts. The chain uses TRBV20-1 and TRBJ2-1; the D is unclear. V lost 0 bases and J lost 0, with 15 bases in between. Germline V CDR1 and CDR2: DFQATT, SNEGSKA (reference sequence). The CDR3 length is 17 residues. The CDR3 spells CSARDLIGSSSYNEQFF. DNA of the CDR3: TGCAGTGCTAGAGATCTAATAGGGTCAAGCTCCTACAATGAGCAGTTCTTC.

This clonotype was counted ten times or more. V gene TRBV20-1 combines with J gene TRBJ1-5; D might be TRBD1 (5 bases). CDR1 is DFQATT and CDR2 is SNEGSKA in the germline V gene (reference sequence). This CDR3 contains 17 residues. V lost 0 bases and J lost 0, with 15 bases in between. The CDR3 loop reads CSARDVAFGGSNQPQHF. The CDR3 DNA follows: TGCAGTGCTAGAGATGTCGCCTTTGGGGGTAGCAATCAGCCCCAGCATTTT.

The rearrangement links TRBV4-3 to TRBJ2-3, with 7 nucleotides matching TRBD2. The trim removed 0 bases at V and 6 bases at J, leaving 15 bases unmatched. This CDR3 has 18 amino acids. Germline values: CDR1 LGHNA, CDR2 YSLEER. CDR3 in amino acids: CASSQEGAPGLGGDTQYF. The CDR3, as DNA: TGCGCCAGCAGCCAAGAAGGAGCTCCCGGACTAGGAGGGGATACGCAGTATTTT.

The table lists this clonotype with a few counts. CDR3 sequence: CASSPDGRPMGGEQFF. DNA for the CDR3: TGCGCCAGCAGCCCAGACGGTAGGCCGATGGGGGGTGAGCAGTTCTTC. J is TRBJ2-1 and V is TRBV4-1, with D possibly TRBD2 on 6 matching bases. This CDR3 comprises 16 residues. Per germline, CDR1 MGHRA and CDR2 YSYEKL. Between the trimmed V and J ends, which lost 4 bases and 9 bases, there was a span of 22 bases.

There are a few counts of this clonotype. This chain joins TRBV20-1 and TRBJ1-5; perhaps TRBD1 as D (6 bases). The ends were cut back, 6 bases at V and 4 bases at J, with 10 bases in the middle. This CDR3 has 12 residues. CDR1 is DFQATT, CDR2 SNEGSKA, per germline (reference sequence). CDR3 DNA: TGCAGTGCAGCAGGGGAAAATCAGCCCCAGCATTTT. It is translated as CSAAGENQPQHF.

The chain combines TRBV7-9 with TRBJ2-1, with TRBD2 matching over 8 bases. This CDR3 comprises 15 residues. CDR1 and CDR2 (germline): SEHNR, FQNEAQ (reference sequence). V lost 5 bases, J lost 4 bases, and 7 bases stayed unmatched. The CDR3 loop reads CASSQERGTYNEQFF. The CDR3 DNA is TGTGCCAGCAGCCAGGAGCGGGGGACTTACAATGAGCAGTTCTTC. The full variable domain, its missing parts supplied by reference TRBV7-9 and TRBJ2-1, is DTGVSQNPRHKITKRGQNVTFRCDPISEHNRLYWYRQTLGQGPEFLTYFQNEAQLEKSRLLSDRFSAERPKGSFSTLEIQRTEQGDSAMYLCASSQERGTYNEQFFGPGTRLTVL.